The 20 T cell receptor beta chains reported below all come from one sample, sequenced in a study of cytomegalovirus exposure and HLA in healthy donors. Produced via immunoSEQ multiplex PCR; TCRdb's table is partial and in-frame only. This sample carries 120,000 or so clones, roughly 86% of them seen once, and the ten largest clones take roughly 5.3%. Sequencing was done on a sample of PBMCs. These receptors all come from a man aged 18 to 35 in good health and CMV-seronegative.

The V call is TRBV14, the J call TRBJ2-7, with 8 positions matching TRBD2. Germline V gives CDR1 SGHDN, CDR2 FVKESK. The CDR3 length is 19 residues. V was clipped by 0 bases and J by 0 bases; unmatched bases: 13. The CDR3 region is CASSQEPSSQRGSSYEQYF. For the CDR3, the DNA is TGTGCCAGCAGCCAAGAACCGTCGTCGCAGCGGGGGAGCTCCTACGAGCAGTACTTC.

The rearrangement uses TRBV11-2 and TRBJ2-7, with TRBD2 identical over 11 bases. This CDR3 is 15 amino acids long. The V gene end was trimmed by 3 bases and the J gene end by 3 bases; junction bases not matched to a gene: 4. Germline lookup yields CDR1 SGHAT and CDR2 FQNNGV. The CDR3 is CASSFGTSGHYEQYF. CDR3 coding DNA: TGTGCCAGCAGCTTCGGGACTAGCGGTCACTACGAGCAGTACTTC. Full variable domain (remainder filled in from reference TRBV11-2 and TRBJ2-7): EAGVAQSPRYKIIEKRQSVAFWCNPISGHATLYWYQQILGQGPKLLIQFQNNGVVDDSQLPKDRFSAERLKGVDSTLKIQPAKLEDSAVYLCASSFGTSGHYEQYFGPGTRLTVT.

The V call is TRBV9, the J call TRBJ2-3; D is possibly TRBD2 (7 bases). In germline, CDR1 is SGDLS, CDR2 YYNGEE. CDR3 length equals 15 residues. Trimming took off 3 bases at V and 5 bases at J, with 16 bases between the two ends. CDR3 in DNA: TGTGCCAGCAGCGCTTCCAACGGGGGGCGAGATACGCAGTATTTT. This sequence encodes CASSASNGGRDTQYF.

V gene TRBV5-6 combines with J gene TRBJ1-1; tentatively, D is TRBD1 (5 bases). Trimming shortened V by 3 bases and J by 4 bases, and 22 bases separated the two germline ends. The length of the CDR3 is 17 residues. Germline CDR1 SGHDT, CDR2 YYEEEE. The CDR3 protein is CASSSGLRGSLSTEAFF. In nucleotides, the CDR3 is TGTGCCAGCAGCTCGGGACTAAGGGGAAGTTTGAGCACTGAAGCTTTCTTT.

The genes are TRBV29-1 and TRBJ1-5, with a tentative D call TRBD1 (6 bases). CDR3 length equals 14 residues. Trimming shortened V by 1 base and J by 2 bases, and 9 bases separated the two germline ends. Germline loops: CDR1 SQVTM, CDR2 ANQGSEA. The CDR3 spells CSVEVSGGNQPQHF. In nucleotides, the CDR3 is TGCAGCGTTGAAGTTTCAGGGGGCAATCAGCCCCAGCATTTT.

This clone has only one observation. The V and J genes are TRBV19 and TRBJ1-5; 10 bases are a match to TRBD1. J lost 4 bases, V lost 4 bases, and 13 bases had no gene match. This CDR3 is 18 amino acids long. In germline, CDR1 is LNHDA, CDR2 SQIVND (reference sequence). The CDR3 sequence: CASSTPGTGVGLNQPQHF. In nucleotides, the CDR3 is TGTGCCAGTAGTACCCCGGGGACAGGGGTCGGGTTAAATCAGCCCCAGCATTTT.

The rearrangement uses TRBV18 and TRBJ1-3, with TRBD1 matching over 7 bases. Trimming cost V 3 bases and J 0 bases; bases outside gene matches: 2. Per the germline V gene, CDR1 is KGHSH and CDR2 is LQKENI. The CDR3 loop spans 15 amino acids. The CDR3, as DNA: TGTGCCAGCTCACCGGGGACAGTCTCTGGAAACACCATATATTTT. Protein: CASSPGTVSGNTIYF.

The CDR3 reads CASSGSWGQGGTEAFF. The CDR3 DNA is TGCGCCAGCAGCGGAAGTTGGGGTCAGGGAGGCACTGAAGCTTTCTTT. The chain links TRBV5-1 to TRBJ1-1; a weak D match, TRBD1 (5 bases). CDR1 is SGHRS, CDR2 YFSETQ, per germline. Trimming cost V 4 bases and J 4 bases, with 20 bases left between them. The CDR3 covers 16 residues.

The chain is built from TRBV6-1 and TRBJ2-7, with 7 bases lining up with TRBD2. CDR3 length: 14 residues. CDR1 MNHNS and CDR2 SASEGT come from the germline V gene. V shed 10 bases and J 4 bases; nucleotides not matched to a gene: 13. The CDR3 reads CATRGGERGYEQYF. DNA for the CDR3: TGTGCCACGCGCGGTGGGGAGCGGGGTTACGAGCAGTACTTC.

This clone showed up just once. The gene calls are TRBV7-9 and TRBJ2-3; D is perhaps TRBD2 (5 bases). Trimming stripped 5 bases from V and 7 bases from J, with 22 bases between. This CDR3 contains 16 residues. Germline CDR1 is SEHNR and CDR2 is FQNEAQ (reference sequence). The CDR3 loop is CASSLRGGDLPNTQYF. In nucleotides, the CDR3 is TGTGCCAGCAGCCTCCGAGGAGGAGACCTCCCTAATACGCAGTATTTT. The whole variable domain, remainder taken from reference TRBV7-9 and TRBJ2-3, is DTGVSQNPRHKITKRGQNVTFRCDPISEHNRLYWYRQTLGQGPEFLTYFQNEAQLEKSRLLSDRFSAERPKGSFSTLEIQRTEQGDSAMYLCASSLRGGDLPNTQYFGPGTRLTVL.

This chain links TRBV12-5 with TRBJ2-5; D perhaps matches TRBD2 (5 bases). Germline V gives CDR1 LGHNT, CDR2 FRNRAP. There are 16 residues in the CDR3. The germline V and J ends were trimmed by 6 bases and 1 base, with 18 bases remaining between them. In DNA form, the CDR3 reads TGTGCTAGTGGATCCCCTGGGCTCGGACTCCAAGAGACCCAGTACTTC. This codes for CASGSPGLGLQETQYF.

The V call is TRBV9, the J call TRBJ2-5, with D possibly TRBD2 on 6 matching bases. The germline V and J ends were trimmed by 3 bases and 5 bases, with 14 bases remaining between them. CDR1 is SGDLS and CDR2 is YYNGEE in the germline V gene. This CDR3 spans 14 amino acids. The chain's CDR3 is CASSAPRGGETQYF. CDR3 bases: TGTGCCAGCAGCGCTCCGCGGGGCGGGGAGACCCAGTACTTC. The full variable domain, rest sourced from reference TRBV9 and TRBJ2-5, is DSGVTQTPKHLITATGQRVTLRCSPRSGDLSVYWYQQSLDQGLQFLIQYYNGEERAKGNILERFSAQQFPDLHSELNLSSLELGDSALYFCASSAPRGGETQYFGPGTRLLVL.

This chain connects TRBV19 to TRBJ2-7, with D possibly TRBD1 on 5 matching bases. The CDR3 consists of 15 residues. The V end was cut by 6 bases, the J end by 0 bases, with 15 bases between. Germline V gene data show CDR1 as LNHDA and CDR2 as SQIVND (reference sequence). CDR3 coding DNA: TGTGCCAGTAGCCGCGACAGCGTCAGCTCCTACGAGCAGTACTTC. Translated, it gives CASSRDSVSSYEQYF.

The chain couples TRBV5-1 to TRBJ2-5; 7 bases map to TRBD1. The germline V gene has CDR1 SGHRS and CDR2 YFSETQ. The V segment lost 0 bases and the J segment 2 bases; nucleotides outside the gene matches: 1. This CDR3 spans 14 amino acids. The CDR3 bases are TGCGCCAGCAGCTTGGGGACAGGTCAAGAGACCCAGTACTTC. Translation: CASSLGTGQETQYF.

The chain recombines TRBV29-1 with TRBJ2-3, with a weak D call TRBD1 (6 bases). Trimming took 4 bases from V and 2 from J, leaving 16 bases between them. In germline, CDR1 is SQVTM, CDR2 ANQGSEA. CDR3 length: 15 amino acids. CDR3 loop: CSVGTVPSNTDTQYF. The CDR3 bases are TGCAGCGTTGGGACAGTTCCCTCTAACACAGATACGCAGTATTTT.

The CDR3 region is CASSLEVRPNQADTQYF. CDR3 DNA: TGTGCCAGCAGCTTGGAGGTCCGTCCGAACCAGGCAGATACGCAGTATTTT. The gene calls are TRBV5-6 and TRBJ2-3; D call uncertain. The CDR3 is 17 amino acids. V gave up 0 bases and J gave up 4 bases, with 18 bases separating them. CDR1 SGHDT and CDR2 YYEEEE come from the germline V gene.

The V call is TRBV28, the J call TRBJ2-1; a weak D match, TRBD2 (5 bases). This CDR3 has 13 amino acids. Between the trimmed V and J ends, which lost 3 bases and 8 bases, there was a span of 11 bases. Germline V lookup: CDR1 MDHEN, CDR2 SYDVKM. The CDR3, as DNA: TGTGCCAGCAGTTTTAGGGCGGGCGATGAGCAGTTCTTC. Its protein product is CASSFRAGDEQFF.

The rearrangement uses TRBV9 and TRBJ1-5; 8 bases are shared with TRBD1. V lost 3 bases to trimming and J lost 1 base; unmatched junction nucleotides: 0. This CDR3 comprises 14 residues. Per germline, CDR1 SGDLS and CDR2 YYNGEE. For the CDR3, the DNA is TGTGCCAGCAGCGCAGGGGGCAGCAATCAGCCCCAGCATTTT. Its translation is CASSAGGSNQPQHF.

This chain connects TRBV5-6 to TRBJ2-5; 8 bases fit TRBD2. Germline V gene sequence: CDR1 SGHDT, CDR2 YYEEEE. The CDR3 is 16 amino acids. The V segment lost 3 bases and the J segment 1 base; nucleotides outside the gene matches: 8. CDR3 sequence (DNA): TGTGCCAGCAGCTACGGAGGGAGCGGGGGCCAAGAGACCCAGTACTTC. Its translation: CASSYGGSGGQETQYF.

The rearrangement links TRBV5-4 to TRBJ1-1; a weak D match, TRBD1 (6 bases). CDR1 is SGHNT, CDR2 YYREEE, per germline (reference sequence). This CDR3 is 13 amino acids long. V was shortened by 4 bases and J by 8 bases, with 15 bases between the two germline ends. CDR3 sequence reads: CASSVQGSGEAFF. The DNA for the CDR3 is TGTGCCAGCAGCGTACAGGGTAGTGGGGAAGCTTTCTTT.